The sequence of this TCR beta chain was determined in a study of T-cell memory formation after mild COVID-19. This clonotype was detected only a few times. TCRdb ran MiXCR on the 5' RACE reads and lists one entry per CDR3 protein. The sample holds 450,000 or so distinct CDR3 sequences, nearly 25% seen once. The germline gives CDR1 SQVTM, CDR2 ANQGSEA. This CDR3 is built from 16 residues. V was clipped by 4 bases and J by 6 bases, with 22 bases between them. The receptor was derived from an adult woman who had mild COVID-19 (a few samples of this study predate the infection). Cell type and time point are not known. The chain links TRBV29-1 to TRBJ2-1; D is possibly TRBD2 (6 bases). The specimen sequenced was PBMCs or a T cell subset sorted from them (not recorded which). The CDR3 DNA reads TGCAGCGTTGCAGACGCTCCGGGACTCCAAATCAATGAGCAGTTCTTC. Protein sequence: CSVADAPGLQINEQFF.